This T cell receptor beta chain was sequenced for a study of identical twins. This CDR3 has 19 residues. Germline V gene data show CDR1 as DFQATT and CDR2 as SNEGSKA (reference sequence). Unmatched junction bases numbered 11, after V lost 0 bases and J lost 3 bases. One entry per CDR3 protein, called by TCRdb with MiXCR from the 5' RACE reads. The sample gives 500,000 to 700,000 distinct CDR3 sequences, under 8.5% of which show up once; 1.5% to 2% is in the top ten. The data also belong to a second study, concerning yellow fever vaccine responses in identical twins.

The TCR sequence derives from a woman younger than 35 in good health. This rearrangement joins TRBV20-1 to TRBJ2-3; 14 nucleotides agree with TRBD2. Sequenced sample: PBMCs. Here the CDR3 reads CSARDPGLAGARGTDTQYF. CDR3 nucleotide sequence: TGCAGTGCTAGAGACCCGGGACTAGCGGGAGCCAGGGGGACAGATACGCAGTATTTT.